Presented here are 21 T cell receptor beta chains from one specimen sequenced in a study of blood T cell repertoires in COVID-19. Data came from immunoSEQ multiplex PCR; TCRdb stores just in-frame clones and leaves some out. Found here are about 230,000 clones, 70% to 90% of them singletons; the top ten hold around 10%. Sequencing was done on a sample of peripheral blood. These receptors originate from a middle-aged man with COVID-19, enrolled during active disease.

The chain recombines TRBV25-1 with TRBJ1-1, with D maybe TRBD1 (5 bases). Trimming removed 2 bases at V and 0 bases at J, with 7 bases between. The CDR3 consists of 14 residues. The germline gives CDR1 MGHDK, CDR2 SYGVNS. Written as DNA, the CDR3 is TGTGCCAGCAGTGAAGCAGGGTTGAACACTGAAGCTTTCTTT. It encodes CASSEAGLNTEAFF.

The V call is TRBV4-1, the J call TRBJ1-2; TRBD1 aligns across 9 bases. The V segment lost 5 bases and the J segment 2 bases; nucleotides outside the gene matches: 6. Germline CDR1 reads MGHRA; CDR2 reads YSYEKL. The CDR3 consists of 15 residues. The CDR3 DNA follows: TGCGCCAGCAGCTTGGGACAGGGAACAAACTATGGCTACACCTTC. It encodes CASSLGQGTNYGYTF.

V and J are TRBV7-8 and TRBJ2-7; D may be TRBD1 (6 bases). V dropped 5 bases and J dropped 4 bases, with 18 bases sitting between them. The CDR3 sequence is 15 residues long. Germline lookup yields CDR1 SGHVS and CDR2 FQNEAQ. CDR3 DNA sequence: TGTGCCAGCAGCCCCCGGGACAACCTCTTTTACGAGCAGTACTTC. Residues: CASSPRDNLFYEQYF.

This rearrangement joins TRBV4-2 to TRBJ1-2, with unresolved D. The germline V and J ends were trimmed by 0 bases and 5 bases, with 10 bases remaining between them. The CDR3 runs to 14 residues. Germline lookup yields CDR1 LGHNA and CDR2 YNFKEQ. The CDR3 nucleotides are TGTGCCAGCAGCCAAGATAACAGCCATTATGGCTACACCTTC. Translating it yields CASSQDNSHYGYTF.

The genes are TRBV7-9 and TRBJ1-4, with a weak D call TRBD1 (5 bases). The CDR3 length is 15 residues. Germline V CDR1 and CDR2: SEHNR, FQNEAQ (reference sequence). Between the trimmed V and J ends, which lost 5 bases and 0 bases, there was a span of 10 bases. In DNA form, the CDR3 reads TGTGCCAGCAGCCAAGACAGTGCAACTAATGAAAAACTGTTTTTT. Its translation is CASSQDSATNEKLFF. The full variable domain, with the rest looked up from reference TRBV7-9 and TRBJ1-4, is DTGVSQNPRHKITKRGQNVTFRCDPISEHNRLYWYRQTLGQGPEFLTYFQNEAQLEKSRLLSDRFSAERPKGSFSTLEIQRTEQGDSAMYLCASSQDSATNEKLFFGSGTQLSVL.

DNA for the CDR3: TGTGCCAGCAGTGAAATTGGGCAGGGGAACACTGAAGCTTTCTTT. Protein product: CASSEIGQGNTEAFF. The V call is TRBV2, the J call TRBJ1-1, with D possibly matching TRBD1 (5 bases). The V end lost 2 bases, the J end lost 1 base, and 11 bases lay between the germline ends. The germline gives CDR1 SNHLY, CDR2 FYNNEI. The length of the CDR3 is 15 residues.

This sequence joins TRBV30 and TRBJ1-4, with D maybe TRBD1 (5 bases). The CDR3 covers 16 residues. V lost 2 bases and J 8 bases, leaving 21 bases between the germline ends. Germline CDR1 is GTSNPN and CDR2 is SVGIG (reference sequence). In nucleotides, the CDR3 is TGTGCCTGGAGTCCCACAAGGGGAAATCGTTGGGAAAAACTGTTTTTT. Translated: CAWSPTRGNRWEKLFF.

This clone showed up just once. The chain has TRBV6-2 or TRBV6-3 and TRBJ1-6; TRBD1 matches at 9 bases. CDR1 MNHEY and CDR2 SVGEGT come from the germline V gene. The CDR3 is 15 residues long. J was trimmed by 6 bases and V by 6 bases; bases with no gene match: 6. The CDR3 nucleotides read TGTGCCAGCAGCCTCCGGGACAGGGTTAATTCACCCCTCCACTTT. As protein: CASSLRDRVNSPLHF.

The rearrangement uses TRBV10-2 and TRBJ2-2; 12 bases align to TRBD2. The germline CDR1 and CDR2 sequences are WSHSY and SAAADI. This CDR3 is 17 amino acids long. Trimming cost V 5 bases and J 0 bases; bases outside gene matches: 4. The CDR3 nucleotides are TGCGCCAGCAGTTGGACTAGCGGGATCACGAACACCGGGGAGCTGTTTTTT. It codes for CASSWTSGITNTGELFF.

The genes are TRBV7-8 and TRBJ1-1, with 7 bases aligning to TRBD1. With 9 bases clipped from V and 2 bases from J, the junction kept 6 bases outside the gene matches. CDR1 is SGHVS, CDR2 FQNEAQ, per germline. This CDR3 contains 13 residues. CDR3 in DNA: TGTGCCAGTGCTGGGACAGCTAACACTGAAGCTTTCTTT. Amino acid sequence: CASAGTANTEAFF.

The chain is built from TRBV27 and TRBJ2-3; 15 bases fit TRBD2. Unmatched junction bases numbered 11, after V lost 6 bases and J lost 4 bases. The CDR3 is made up of 18 amino acids. Germline V gene lookup returns CDR1 MNHEY and CDR2 SMNVEV (reference sequence). CDR3 sequence: CASRTPGLAGGHADTQYF. Written as DNA, the CDR3 is TGTGCCAGCAGAACACCCGGACTAGCGGGGGGGCACGCAGATACGCAGTATTTT.

The V and J genes are TRBV7-2 and TRBJ2-2, with D maybe TRBD1 (7 bases). Trimming took 1 base from V and 6 from J, leaving 15 bases between them. Germline loops: CDR1 SGHTA, CDR2 FQGNSA. CDR3 length: 16 residues. The CDR3 region has the DNA TGTGCCAGCAGCTTAGTGGCAGGGGGGTTGTCCGGGGAGCTGTTTTTT. It encodes CASSLVAGGLSGELFF.

The chain couples TRBV3-1 (or the pseudogene TRBV3-2) to TRBJ1-5; TRBD1 might be the D (5 bases). The CDR3 runs to 13 residues. Germline V gene sequence: CDR1 LGHDT, CDR2 YNNKEL (reference sequence). V lost 4 bases to trimming and J lost 7 bases, with 11 bases between them. CDR3: CASSRGAQQPQHF. The CDR3 coding sequence is TGTGCCAGCAGCCGCGGGGCCCAACAGCCCCAGCATTTT.

Regarding this clone: The junction does not match germline at one end; this may be a read error. The chain is built from TRBV14 and TRBJ2-7; a weak D match, TRBD2 (7 bases). The CDR3 covers 13 residues. Per the germline V gene, CDR1 is SGHDN and CDR2 is FVKESK. CDR3 loop: CASSQAKGGKQYF. In DNA, the CDR3 is TGTGCCAGCAGTCAAGCAAAGGGGGGGAAGCAGTACTTC.

This clone has just one count. CDR3 coding DNA: TGTGCCTGGGGTTCGACAGGGAACACTGAAGCTTTCTTT. Translation gives CAWGSTGNTEAFF. The J gene is TRBJ1-1, the V gene TRBV30, with D possibly matching TRBD1 (6 bases). The germline V gene has CDR1 GTSNPN and CDR2 SVGIG (reference sequence). V was trimmed by 5 bases and J by 1 base, leaving 11 bases between them. The CDR3 loop spans 13 amino acids. Looking up the rest from reference TRBV30 and TRBJ1-1 gives the full variable domain: SQTIHQWPATLVQPVGSPLSLECTVEGTSNPNLYWYRQAAGRGLQLLFYSVGIGQISSEVPQNLSASRPQDRQFILSSKKLLLSDSGFYLCAWGSTGNTEAFFGQGTRLTVV.

This chain connects TRBV5-1 to TRBJ2-3; tentatively, D is TRBD1 (7 bases). The germline CDR1 and CDR2 sequences are SGHRS and YFSETQ. There are 15 residues in the CDR3. Trimming pared 0 bases from V and 4 bases from J, leaving 12 bases between. Here the CDR3 reads CASSLDRGGPDTQYF. As DNA, the CDR3 is TGCGCCAGCAGCTTGGACAGGGGAGGCCCAGATACGCAGTATTTT.

The chain is built from TRBV7-9 and TRBJ1-6; no reliable D call. Between the trimmed V and J ends, which lost 2 bases and 5 bases, there was a span of 7 bases. The CDR3 covers 14 residues. Germline CDR1 and CDR2: SEHNR and FQNEAQ (reference sequence). The CDR3 spells CASSLIPDNSPLHF. DNA of the CDR3: TGTGCCAGCAGCTTAATTCCCGATAATTCACCCCTCCACTTT.

The V and J genes are TRBV6-5 and TRBJ2-3, with D possibly matching TRBD2 (6 bases). In germline, CDR1 is MNHEY, CDR2 SVGAGI. V was pared by 4 bases and J by 5 bases, with 16 bases between. This CDR3 has 15 amino acids. The CDR3 region has the DNA TGTGCCAGCAGTTCCCCGGGTAGCGGTCTAGATACGCAGTATTTT. It yields the protein CASSSPGSGLDTQYF.

The chain links TRBV2 to TRBJ1-1, with D possibly being TRBD1 (6 bases). This CDR3 contains 14 residues. Germline V gene lookup returns CDR1 SNHLY and CDR2 FYNNEI. Trimming left V 6 bases short and J 0 bases short, with 11 bases between. In DNA form, the CDR3 reads TGTGCCAGCAGAACCGAGGGGGTGAACACTGAAGCTTTCTTT. Translation: CASRTEGVNTEAFF.

This rearrangement joins TRBV19 to TRBJ1-6, with D perhaps matching TRBD1 (5 bases). The CDR3 consists of 14 residues. The V gene lost 7 bases and the J gene lost 7 bases, with 14 bases spanning the gap. CDR1 is LNHDA and CDR2 is SQIVND in the germline V gene (reference sequence). DNA for the CDR3: TGTGCCAGTACTCGTTCGACAGAGAATTCACCCCTCCACTTT. The encoded protein is CASTRSTENSPLHF.

The chain links TRBV18 to TRBJ1-5; a weak D match, TRBD1 (6 bases). Germline CDR1 reads KGHSH; CDR2 reads LQKENI. The CDR3 runs 15 residues. The germline V and J ends were trimmed by 4 bases and 6 bases, with 16 bases remaining between them. The CDR3 nucleotides read TGTGCCAGCTCACGCTCACAGGGACGAGGTCAGCCCCAGCATTTT. This gives the protein CASSRSQGRGQPQHF.